The 25 T cell receptor beta chains presented below share a single source sample, sequenced in a study of T cell responses to AZD1222 COVID-19 vaccine. Repertoires were generated with immunoSEQ multiplex PCR, while TCRdb's copy carries only in-frame clones and drops some. The sample contains tens of thousands of clones, under 85% of which appear only once. Sequencing used peripheral blood, obtained on day 0 of AZD1222 vaccination. Receptors originate from an adult in good health.

This rearrangement joins TRBV7-3 to TRBJ2-1, with a possible D match to TRBD2 (6 bases). The CDR3 consists of 14 residues. Germline assignment: CDR1 SGHTA and CDR2 FQGTGA. Trimming removed 2 bases at V and 6 bases at J, with 11 bases between. This CDR3 reads CASSLFREPNEQFF. In nucleotides, the CDR3 is TGTGCCAGCAGCTTATTTCGGGAGCCCAATGAGCAGTTCTTC.

The chain employs TRBV2 and TRBJ1-6; a weak D match, TRBD1 (5 bases). With 3 bases removed from V and 7 bases from J, the gap between germline ends came to 10 bases. Germline CDR1 SNHLY, CDR2 FYNNEI. The CDR3 covers 14 residues. The CDR3 loop is CASSEWGRNSPLHF. In DNA, the CDR3 is TGTGCCAGCAGTGAGTGGGGGAGGAATTCACCCCTCCACTTT.

V is TRBV29-1 and J is TRBJ2-5, with TRBD2 matching 11 bases. Germline assignment: CDR1 SQVTM and CDR2 ANQGSEA. The CDR3 has 18 amino acids. The ends lost 0 bases at V and 4 bases at J; junction bases unmatched: 13. DNA for the CDR3: TGCAGCGTTGAAGATAGCGGGAGGGCCTGGAGATTTGGAGAGACCCAGTACTTC. This codes for CSVEDSGRAWRFGETQYF.

This chain connects TRBV12-3 or TRBV12-4 to TRBJ2-7; D might be TRBD2 (5 bases). The V gene lost 1 base and the J gene lost 3 bases, with 7 bases spanning the gap. The CDR3 sequence is 13 residues long. The CDR3 nucleotides read TGTGCCAGCAGTTTAGGAGGGATCTACGAGCAGTACTTC. Its protein is CASSLGGIYEQYF.

The V gene is TRBV7-6, the J gene TRBJ1-6; D is unclear. Per germline, CDR1 SGHVS and CDR2 FNYEAQ. The CDR3 runs to 16 residues. V lost 4 bases and J lost 0, with 10 bases in between. This CDR3 reads CASSSTGYSYNSPLHF. CDR3 in DNA: TGTGCCAGCAGCTCAACGGGCTACTCCTATAATTCACCCCTCCACTTT.

Only a few counts were recorded for this clone. This chain uses TRBV29-1 with TRBJ2-2; D assignment may be TRBD1 or TRBD2 (6 bases each). Germline CDR1 and CDR2: SQVTM and ANQGSEA. The CDR3 length is 12 residues. V was pared by 5 bases and J by 5 bases, with 9 bases between. CDR3 amino acids: CSVIGGTGELFF. The CDR3, as DNA: TGCAGCGTTATAGGGGGGACCGGGGAGCTGTTTTTT.

The count of this clone is one. V usage is TRBV5-4 and J usage is TRBJ1-3; D is possibly TRBD1 (5 bases). This CDR3 contains 16 residues. V gave up 0 bases and J gave up 4 bases, with 14 bases separating them. The germline gives CDR1 SGHNT, CDR2 YYREEE (reference sequence). The CDR3, as DNA: TGTGCCAGCAGCTTGGACAAGGGGTCGTCCGGAAACACCATATATTTT. Amino acids: CASSLDKGSSGNTIYF.

J is TRBJ2-5 and V is TRBV5-1, with 11 bases matching TRBD2. The length of the CDR3 is 16 residues. With 7 bases clipped from V and 2 bases from J, the junction kept 10 bases outside the gene matches. Germline loops: CDR1 SGHRS, CDR2 YFSETQ. The CDR3 sequence: CASSTSGSEGQETQYF. The CDR3 DNA reads TGCGCCAGCTCCACTAGCGGGAGCGAAGGACAAGAGACCCAGTACTTC.

The chain recombines TRBV5-1 with TRBJ2-1; 9 bases are shared with TRBD1. This CDR3 has 15 residues. Trimming removed 1 base from V and 6 bases from J; junction bases left unmatched: 5. Germline V gene lookup returns CDR1 SGHRS and CDR2 YFSETQ. The CDR3, as DNA: TGCGCCAGCAGCTTGCGGACAGGGGCCAGCAATGAGCAGTTCTTC. Translation: CASSLRTGASNEQFF.

The V gene is TRBV5-6, the J gene TRBJ1-1; tentatively, D is TRBD1 (5 bases). Per germline, CDR1 SGHDT and CDR2 YYEEEE. The CDR3 loop spans 15 amino acids. The ends were cut back, 4 bases at V and 4 bases at J, with 17 bases in the middle. CDR3 nucleotides: TGTGCCAGCAGCCTAGATCGAGGGGTAATCACTGAAGCTTTCTTT. It translates to CASSLDRGVITEAFF.

The V call is TRBV16, the J call TRBJ2-5; the D call may be TRBD1 or TRBD2 (5 bases each). In germline, CDR1 is KGHSY, CDR2 FQNENV. V was shortened by 2 bases and J by 1 base, with 14 bases between the two germline ends. CDR3 size: 16 residues. CDR3 sequence (DNA): TGTGCCAGCAGCCAAAGTCCCCCGGGGCCCCAAGAGACCCAGTACTTC. It translates to CASSQSPPGPQETQYF.

The chain employs TRBV5-1 and TRBJ1-6; 9 nucleotides match TRBD1. The CDR3 runs 14 residues. V shed 4 bases and J 9 bases; nucleotides not matched to a gene: 5. Germline V CDR1 and CDR2: SGHRS, YFSETQ. In nucleotides, the CDR3 is TGCGCCAGCAGCGCCGGGACAGGGCCTTCACCCCTCCACTTT. Residues: CASSAGTGPSPLHF.

The chain uses TRBV28 and TRBJ1-4; D possibly corresponds to TRBD1 (5 bases). The CDR3 is made up of 15 amino acids. Trimming stripped 5 bases from V and 7 bases from J, with 17 bases between. Germline V CDR1 and CDR2: MDHEN, SYDVKM. CDR3 DNA: TGTGCCAGCAGTCTCGGGGGGGACTTTAGTGAAAAACTGTTTTTT. It is translated as CASSLGGDFSEKLFF.

V usage is TRBV30 and J usage is TRBJ1-3; D remains unclear. There are 13 residues in the CDR3. Trimming removed 2 bases from V and 0 bases from J, with 5 bases in between. The germline CDR1 and CDR2 sequences are GTSNPN and SVGIG (reference sequence). The DNA of the CDR3 is TGTGCCTGGAGTATAAACTCTGGAAACACCATATATTTT. It codes for CAWSINSGNTIYF.

The chain is built from TRBV6-5 and TRBJ1-5; maybe TRBD1 (5 bases). V lost 7 bases to trimming and J lost 5 bases, with 15 bases between them. This CDR3 region has 14 residues. Germline-derived CDR1 and CDR2 are MNHEY and SVGAGI. The CDR3 DNA reads as TGTGCCAGCACTCCCCAGCAGGGACATCAGCCCCAGCATTTT. Translating it yields CASTPQQGHQPQHF.

The table lists this clone with a few counts. The genes are TRBV29-1 and TRBJ1-1; D is undetermined. From germline, CDR1 is SQVTM and CDR2 ANQGSEA. CDR3 length: 13 residues. The V and J ends lost 7 bases and 2 bases respectively, with 14 bases between them. The CDR3 DNA reads TGCAGCGGCACGGGAGGAGCAAACACTGAAGCTTTCTTT. Protein sequence: CSGTGGANTEAFF.

The chain employs TRBV4-1 and TRBJ1-5; D is possibly TRBD1 (5 bases). The V and J ends lost 0 bases and 4 bases respectively, with 13 bases between them. CDR3 length: 16 amino acids. CDR1 MGHRA and CDR2 YSYEKL come from the germline V gene. The CDR3 nucleotides are TGCGCCAGCAGCCAAGAGGGGCAGGGCCAAAATCAGCCCCAGCATTTT. Translation gives CASSQEGQGQNQPQHF.

This clone was counted a few times. V gene TRBV30 combines with J gene TRBJ2-1, with TRBD1 matching 10 bases. The CDR3 covers 14 residues. The ends lost 5 bases at V and 8 bases at J; junction bases unmatched: 9. Germline-derived CDR1 and CDR2 are GTSNPN and SVGIG (reference sequence). The CDR3 DNA follows: TGTGCCTGGGTGACAGGGGGCATCGAGGATGAGCAGTTCTTC. It encodes CAWVTGGIEDEQFF.

The chain is built from TRBV30 and TRBJ2-3, with TRBD1 matching over 12 bases. The CDR3 spans 16 residues. Germline lookup yields CDR1 GTSNPN and CDR2 SVGIG (reference sequence). The junction had 7 bases not matched to a gene; V was cut back by 2 bases and J by 4 bases. The CDR3 loop is CAWSTFRDRGPDTQYF. The CDR3 coding sequence is TGTGCCTGGAGTACATTCCGGGACAGGGGGCCAGATACGCAGTATTTT.

The genes are TRBV7-2 and TRBJ2-5; D is unclear. The germline V and J ends were trimmed by 5 bases and 0 bases, with 10 bases remaining between them. The CDR3 contains 14 residues. Germline-derived CDR1 and CDR2 are SGHTA and FQGNSA. The CDR3 DNA follows: TGTGCCAGCAGCCCTACAGCTTACCAAGAGACCCAGTACTTC. It encodes CASSPTAYQETQYF.

The chain links TRBV29-1 to TRBJ2-2; 7 bases agree with TRBD1. With V trimmed by 3 bases and J by 3 bases, 1 base remained unmatched. Germline CDR1 and CDR2: SQVTM and ANQGSEA. The CDR3 runs to 13 residues. This chain's CDR3 is CSVETGYTGELFF. The CDR3 nucleotides read TGCAGCGTTGAGACAGGGTACACCGGGGAGCTGTTTTTT.

This chain uses TRBV28 with TRBJ2-2; D tentatively reads TRBD1 or TRBD2 (5 bases each). V was clipped by 3 bases and J by 4 bases, with 12 bases between them. The CDR3 runs 15 residues. Germline values: CDR1 MDHEN, CDR2 SYDVKM. This CDR3 is CASSFLWGPTGELFF. In nucleotides, the CDR3 is TGTGCCAGCAGTTTTCTTTGGGGACCCACCGGGGAGCTGTTTTTT.

This clone was recorded a few times. The rearrangement joins TRBV5-1 to TRBJ1-5; tentative D call: TRBD1 (5 bases). V lost 3 bases and J lost 7, with 11 bases in between. The CDR3 is made up of 13 amino acids. CDR1 is SGHRS, CDR2 YFSETQ, per germline. Written as DNA, the CDR3 is TGCGCCAGCAGCTGGGACGTAGACCAGCCCCAGCATTTT. It is translated as CASSWDVDQPQHF.

The V gene is TRBV5-1, the J gene TRBJ1-5; D remains ambiguous. Germline V gives CDR1 SGHRS, CDR2 YFSETQ. V was clipped by 8 bases and J by 4 bases, with 19 bases between them. The CDR3 loop spans 15 amino acids. CDR3 amino acids: CAREGRPSRNQPQHF. CDR3 in DNA: TGCGCCAGGGAGGGTCGACCTTCTAGGAATCAGCCCCAGCATTTT.

V usage is TRBV6-5 and J usage is TRBJ2-5; D remains ambiguous. Germline CDR1 is MNHEY and CDR2 is SVGAGI. The CDR3 loop spans 11 amino acids. V lost 5 bases and J 1 base, leaving 2 bases between the germline ends. The chain's CDR3 is CASSPQETQYF. As DNA, the CDR3 is TGTGCCAGCAGTCCCCAAGAGACCCAGTACTTC.